This TCR beta chain appears in the sequencing data of a study of vaccination and CD4 T cells after COVID-19. Turning to the study itself: Post-COVID draws followed diagnosis by a median approximately 100 days (range 35 to 161).

Treatment denoted: approximately 9-day PBMC culture with coronavirus spike peptide pools or control peptides (ViraFEST assay). This clonotype was counted a few times. Its cognate antigen is unknown. Sequencing of cultured CD4+ T cell DNA used the Oncomine TCR Beta short-read assay. TCRdb used MiXCR to reprocess the PCR reads, holding one entry per CDR3 protein. The sample records about 15,000 distinct CDR3 sequences, about 57% being singletons. J was trimmed by 5 bases and V by 4 bases; bases with no gene match: 13. The CDR3 is 16 amino acids. The germline V gene encodes CDR1 SGHNT and CDR2 YENEEA. Sequenced: CD4+ T cells from blood, cultured in vitro. The chain employs TRBV11-3 and TRBJ2-5, with 7 bases identical to TRBD1. This clonotype originated in a human donor who had recovered from COVID-19. The CDR3 bases are TGTGCCAGCAGCTCCAGTGGGAGAGGGGGCGCGGAGACCCAGTACTTC. Its translation: CASSSSGRGGAETQYF.